Shown below are 22 T cell receptor beta chains from a single sample sequenced in a study of CD8+ T cells in alopecia areata (dated by TCRdb to 2016 to 2018). For 4 to 6 biomarker-study patients, CD4+ cells were further sorted into CD25+CD127- cells. Receptors were amplified or captured by the immunoSEQ multiplex PCR assay. RNA was extracted from all samples and reverse transcribed into cDNA as template for TCR sequencing. TCRdb obtained this table from immuneACCESS and retained in-frame rearrangements with V and J assigned. These tables miss some clones; where compared with another copy, unresolved V genes account for less than half of the shortfall, and the remainder is unexplained. The sample yields about 8,000 clones; roughly 70% were counted once. The biggest ten clones account for more than 2.5% of the sample. Sequencing input: CD4+ Tregs sorted from blood. The receptors derive from a human donor with alopecia areata.

This clone was observed a single time. The chain uses TRBV7-9 and TRBJ2-3; D unclear. V lost 2 bases, J lost 0 bases, and 6 bases lay in between. The CDR3 sequence is 14 residues long. The germline V gene has CDR1 SEHNR and CDR2 FQNEAQ (reference sequence). The CDR3 sequence is CASSLHLSTDTQYF. For the CDR3, the DNA is TGTGCCAGCAGCTTACACCTTAGCACAGATACGCAGTATTTT. Full variable domain (missing parts from reference TRBV7-9 and TRBJ2-3): DTGVSQNPRHKITKRGQNVTFRCDPISEHNRLYWYRQTLGQGPEFLTYFQNEAQLEKSRLLSDRFSAERPKGSFSTLEIQRTEQGDSAMYLCASSLHLSTDTQYFGPGTRLTVL.

The chain uses TRBV6-4 and TRBJ1-2; possibly TRBD1 for D (5 bases). V gave up 2 bases and J gave up 9 bases, with 16 bases separating them. Germline V gene sequence: CDR1 MRHNA, CDR2 SNTAGT. The CDR3 is 14 residues long. CDR3 amino acids: CASSDPGRPLSYTF. CDR3 DNA: TGTGCCAGCAGTGACCCGGGACGGCCTCTGAGCTACACCTTC.

The gene calls are TRBV11-3 and TRBJ1-1; tentatively, D is TRBD1 (5 bases). With 5 bases removed from V and 1 base from J, the gap between germline ends came to 17 bases. This CDR3 region has 16 residues. The germline V gene has CDR1 SGHNT and CDR2 YENEEA. CDR3 sequence: CASSPGDVGENTEAFF. CDR3 nucleotides: TGTGCCAGCAGCCCGGGGGACGTGGGGGAGAACACTGAAGCTTTCTTT.

Points on this clone: Germline and junction disagree at one end, which may indicate a read error. This chain connects TRBV6-6 to TRBJ2-7; D gene unclear. The CDR3 loop spans 14 amino acids. CDR1 and CDR2 from the germline V gene are MNHNY and SVGAGI (reference sequence). In nucleotides, the CDR3 is TGTGCCAGCAGCCCCCATCTGACTTCCTACGAGCAGTGCTTC. Residues: CASSPHLTSYEQCF.

This chain connects TRBV5-6 to TRBJ2-3, with D unclear. Germline-derived CDR1 and CDR2 are SGHDT and YYEEEE. The CDR3 covers 14 residues. With 1 base removed from V and 3 bases from J, the gap between germline ends came to 9 bases. The CDR3 bases are TGTGCCAGCAGCTTGTACGAAGAGACAGATACGCAGTATTTT. This sequence encodes CASSLYEETDTQYF.

This chain joins TRBV7-8 and TRBJ1-4; TRBD1 aligns across 7 bases. CDR1 is SGHVS and CDR2 is FQNEAQ in the germline V gene. V gave up 6 bases and J gave up 4 bases; unmatched junction bases: 5. CDR3 size: 14 residues. The CDR3, as DNA: TGTGCCAGCAGGCTGGGACAGTTTAATGAAAAACTGTTTTTT. Amino acids: CASRLGQFNEKLFF.

The chain combines TRBV27 with TRBJ2-5, with D unresolved. This CDR3 spans 14 amino acids. Trimming took 4 bases from V and 4 from J, leaving 13 bases between them. Germline V CDR1 and CDR2: MNHEY, SMNVEV (reference sequence). The CDR3 region is CASSYKIPPETQYF. In DNA, the CDR3 is TGTGCCAGCAGTTATAAGATTCCCCCAGAGACCCAGTACTTC.

The V and J genes are TRBV7-2 and TRBJ1-5; 8 bases match TRBD1. CDR1 is SGHTA, CDR2 FQGNSA, per germline. V trimming: 2 bases; J trimming: 5 bases; junction bases outside the gene matches: 5. CDR3 size: 15 residues. The CDR3 here is CASSLKTGAHQPQHF. CDR3 DNA: TGTGCCAGCAGCTTAAAGACAGGGGCTCATCAGCCCCAGCATTTT.

CDR3 coding DNA: TGTGCCAGCAGCGAGACAAGCAACATTCAGTACTTC. It yields the protein CASSETSNIQYF. This rearrangement joins TRBV13 to TRBJ2-4; no clear D. This CDR3 comprises 12 residues. The germline V gene encodes CDR1 PRHDT and CDR2 FYEKMQ (reference sequence). The V gene lost 5 bases and the J gene lost 7 bases, with 9 bases spanning the gap.

This clone has just a few counts. This sequence joins TRBV7-2 and TRBJ2-3, with D perhaps TRBD2 (6 bases). The CDR3 has 13 residues. V was pared by 2 bases and J by 6 bases, with 9 bases between. Germline CDR1 and CDR2: SGHTA and FQGNSA. As DNA, the CDR3 is TGTGCCAGCAGCTTATCCCTAGCGGATACGCAGTATTTT. Amino acids: CASSLSLADTQYF.

The CDR3 nucleotides read TGTGCCAGCAGCTTAGAGGCAGGGTATTATGAAAAACTGTTTTTT. Protein product: CASSLEAGYYEKLFF. This chain connects TRBV7-9 to TRBJ1-4; the D gene is possibly TRBD1 (5 bases). This CDR3 region has 15 residues. The V gene's germline CDR1 is SEHNR and CDR2 FQNEAQ (reference sequence). Trimming left V 1 base short and J 6 bases short, with 12 bases between.

This chain connects TRBV21-1 to TRBJ2-3; the tabulated D call, TRBD2, remains unverified against the DNA. TRBV21-1 is labeled a pseudogene. This CDR3 spans 17 amino acids. DNA of the CDR3: TGTGCCAGCAGCAAAAAGGGTTCACTAGCTAGCACAGATACGCAGTATTTT. Its protein is CASSKKGSLASTDTQYF.

This clone was found a few times. The chain couples TRBV6-6 to TRBJ2-3; D uncertain. The CDR3 totals 13 residues. V lost 5 bases and J 0 bases, leaving 6 bases between the germline ends. Germline values: CDR1 MNHNY, CDR2 SVGAGI (reference sequence). DNA of the CDR3: TGTGCCAGCAGTGGACCCAGCACAGATACGCAGTATTTT. Translation: CASSGPSTDTQYF.

The rearrangement links TRBV19 to TRBJ2-7; a weak D match, TRBD2 (5 bases). The V and J ends lost 3 bases and 6 bases respectively, with 12 bases between them. The germline V gene has CDR1 LNHDA and CDR2 SQIVND (reference sequence). This CDR3 comprises 13 residues. The CDR3 sequence: CASSIEWSGEQYF. In nucleotides, the CDR3 is TGTGCCAGTAGTATCGAGTGGAGCGGCGAGCAGTACTTC.

This clone was observed a handful of times. The chain carries TRBV15 and TRBJ2-7; D remains ambiguous. This CDR3 has 12 amino acids. Per the germline V gene, CDR1 is LNHNV and CDR2 is YYDKDF (reference sequence). V was clipped by 0 bases and J by 9 bases, with 9 bases between them. CDR3 DNA sequence: TGTGCCACCAGCAGAGATCAGCGTAGGCAGTACTTC. Translated, it gives CATSRDQRRQYF.

The V gene is TRBV6-5, the J gene TRBJ1-2; TRBD1 might be the D (5 bases). Trimming stripped 2 bases from V and 8 bases from J, with 12 bases between. The CDR3 has 13 amino acids. CDR1 is MNHEY, CDR2 SVGAGI, per germline. CDR3 nucleotides: TGTGCCAGCAGTTACGGGGGGAGCACCGGCTACACCTTC. Translated: CASSYGGSTGYTF.

The CDR3 DNA follows: TGTGCCAGCAGTGCATCAACTGGGGGCCGGGGATATGGGACCCAGTACTTC. This gives the protein CASSASTGGRGYGTQYF. This chain uses TRBV27 with TRBJ2-5; D perhaps matches TRBD1 (6 bases). The CDR3 is 17 amino acids. Germline V gene lookup returns CDR1 MNHEY and CDR2 SMNVEV (reference sequence). V was trimmed by 5 bases and J by 7 bases, leaving 26 bases between them.

The rearrangement uses TRBV2 and TRBJ1-5; D may be TRBD1 (6 bases). V was cut by 5 bases and J by 3 bases, with 11 bases left in between. The CDR3 contains 14 residues. The germline V gene has CDR1 SNHLY and CDR2 FYNNEI. The CDR3 coding sequence is TGTGCCAGCAGTATACAGGGATACAATCAGCCCCAGCATTTT. It yields the protein CASSIQGYNQPQHF.

This clone was detected only a few times. This chain links TRBV5-1 with TRBJ2-7; possibly TRBD2 for D (5 bases). CDR3 length equals 13 residues. V lost 4 bases to trimming and J lost 4 bases, with 12 bases between them. The germline CDR1 and CDR2 sequences are SGHRS and YFSETQ. The CDR3 sequence: CASSPVGGYEQYF. In nucleotides, the CDR3 is TGCGCCAGCAGCCCCGTTGGCGGGTACGAGCAGTACTTC.

This clone was detected once. This chain uses TRBV29-1 with TRBJ2-1; D not certain. CDR1 SQVTM and CDR2 ANQGSEA come from the germline V gene. V shed 6 bases and J shed 7 bases, with 13 bases lying between them. CDR3 length: 12 residues. CDR3: CSVPRFWNEQFF. The DNA of the CDR3 is TGCAGCGTCCCCCGATTTTGGAATGAGCAGTTCTTC.

J is TRBJ1-5 and V is TRBV6-6; D is ambiguous. This CDR3 region has 14 residues. Germline CDR1 MNHNY, CDR2 SVGAGI (reference sequence). Deletions cut 2 bases from V and 7 bases from J, with 12 bases between. CDR3: CASSYEGIGQPQHF. The CDR3, as DNA: TGTGCCAGCAGTTACGAGGGCATTGGGCAGCCCCAGCATTTT.

The J gene is TRBJ2-3, the V gene TRBV29-1; D is unclear. V shed 4 bases and J shed 6 bases, with 17 bases lying between them. CDR1 and CDR2 from the germline V gene are SQVTM and ANQGSEA. The CDR3 totals 14 residues. The CDR3 DNA is TGCAGCGTTGTGGCACAGCACATATCCGATACGCAGTATTTT. Amino acids: CSVVAQHISDTQYF.